This TCR beta chain comes out of a study of vaccination effects on CD4 cells after COVID-19. Turning to the study itself: Samples gathered post-vaccine arrived a median of 72 days past the second dose.

On roughly day 10 of culture, CD4+ T cells were separated out. The vaccine given was either BNT162b2 or mRNA-1273, in two doses. Assay: immunoSEQ multiplex PCR; the TCRdb copy retains only in-frame clones and omits some. The table has fewer than 75,000 clones, just under 80% seen once. As to this clone: The antigen is unknown.

Whole-study findings and limits: In vaccinees who were healthy, merely 1 out of 255 vaccine-induced clones cross-reacted with common cold coronaviruses.

Source: CD4+ T cells from PBMCs cultured without peptide, taken after COVID-19 vaccination. This clonotype was obtained from a human donor who received a COVID-19 vaccine.

The CDR3 is CASSLVGGGATNEKLFF. The CDR3 nucleotides are TGTGCCAGCAGCTTAGTAGGTGGCGGAGCAACTAATGAAAAACTGTTTTTT. The V call is TRBV7-9, the J call TRBJ1-4; D uncertain. Between the trimmed V and J ends, which lost 1 base and 0 bases, there was a span of 12 bases. Germline CDR1 and CDR2: SEHNR and FQNEAQ (reference sequence). The CDR3 has 17 residues.